This TCR beta chain emerged from a study of OX40 agonist ivuxolimab in advanced cancers. As for the study in general: Earlier anti-PD-1, anti-PD-L1 or anti-CTLA-4 therapy was permitted; under 50% had received some.

Concerning this clone: Antigen: not known.

Study-level results: Partly responding patients at 0.1-3.0 mg/kg showed some of the smallest clonal expansion. In general, CD8+ T cells held more expanded clones than CD4+ did, on average.

Only in-frame clones appear in the TCRdb table, and some are missing; sequencing was by immunoSEQ multiplex PCR. The sample consists of over 35,000 clones, 86% of them appearing once. Looked up from germline, CDR1 is MDHEN and CDR2 is SYDVKM. The CDR3 length is 13 residues. Trimming pared 3 bases from V and 2 bases from J, leaving 8 bases between. V is TRBV28 and J is TRBJ2-7; D gene ambiguous. The sequencing used CD4+ or CD8+ T cells sorted from blood, collected in a trial of the OX40 agonist ivuxolimab. The receptor comes from an adult with an advanced solid tumor such as melanoma, head and neck, liver or kidney cancer. In DNA, the CDR3 is TGTGCCAGCAGTTTTGTAGGGCCCTACGAGCAGTACTTC. Its protein is CASSFVGPYEQYF. Supplemented by reference TRBV28 and TRBJ2-7, the full variable domain reads DVKVTQSSRYLVKRTGEKVFLECVQDMDHENMFWYRQDPGLGLRLIYFSYDVKMKEKGDIPEGYSVSREKKERFSLILESASTNQTSMYLCASSFVGPYEQYFGPGTRLTVT.